This paragraph covers one T cell receptor (beta chain) sequence. Its antigen remains unknown. The source of the sample is a study of PD-1 blockade in classical Hodgkin lymphoma. Study overall: With a 2-week interval, patients received intravenous nivolumab at 3 mg/kg.

V was clipped by 5 bases and J by 5 bases; unmatched bases: 2. Germline values: CDR1 SGHRS, CDR2 YFSETQ. The CDR3 loop spans 13 amino acids. Profiled with immunoSEQ multiplex PCR; TCRdb holds only in-frame clones, not every one. The sample gives approximately 20,000 clones, roughly 80% of which show up once; about a sixth is in the top ten. The study, taken as a whole, reports: Complete responders showed a baseline diversity that resembled the diversity of newly diagnosed patients. Newly diagnosed patients were reported to exhibit reduced baseline TCR diversity relative to healthy donors.

With no exception, relapse followed autologous stem cell transplantation in all patients, and brentuximab vedotin exposure varied. Best outcomes ranged across complete response, partial response and progressive disease. The clonotype was recovered from a human donor with classical Hodgkin lymphoma. Sequencing used peripheral blood mononuclear cells (PBMCs), obtained before the second cycle of nivolumab. The rearrangement uses TRBV5-1 and TRBJ2-3; 10 bases line up with TRBD2. In DNA, the CDR3 is TGCGCCAGCAGGCTAGCGGGAGAAGATACGCAGTATTTT. The encoded protein is CASRLAGEDTQYF.